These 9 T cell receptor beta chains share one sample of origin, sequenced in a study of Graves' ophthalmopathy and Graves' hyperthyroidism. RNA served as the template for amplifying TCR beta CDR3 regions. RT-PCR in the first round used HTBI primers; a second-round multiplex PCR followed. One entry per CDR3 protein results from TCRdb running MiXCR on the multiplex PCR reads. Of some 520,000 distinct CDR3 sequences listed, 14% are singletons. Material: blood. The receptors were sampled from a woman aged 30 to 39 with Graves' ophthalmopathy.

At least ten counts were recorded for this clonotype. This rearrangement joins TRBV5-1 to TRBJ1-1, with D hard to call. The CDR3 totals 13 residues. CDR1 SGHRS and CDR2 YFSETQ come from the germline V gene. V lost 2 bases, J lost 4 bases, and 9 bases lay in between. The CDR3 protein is CASSFPTGTEAFF. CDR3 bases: TGCGCCAGCAGCTTCCCGACCGGCACTGAAGCTTTCTTT.

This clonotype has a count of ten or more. The CDR3 coding sequence is TGTGCCAGCGCCCCGCCCTTTGGACCTCAAGAGACCCAGTACTTC. Translated: CASAPPFGPQETQYF. The chain is built from TRBV12-3 or TRBV12-4 and TRBJ2-5; D remains unclear. Trimming cost V 8 bases and J 2 bases, with 18 bases left between them. The CDR3 covers 15 residues.

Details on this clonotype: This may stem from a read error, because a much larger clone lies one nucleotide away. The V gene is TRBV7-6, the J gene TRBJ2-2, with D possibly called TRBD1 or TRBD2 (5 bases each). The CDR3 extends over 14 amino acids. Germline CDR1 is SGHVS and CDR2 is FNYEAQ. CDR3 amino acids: CASSLLRGAGELIF. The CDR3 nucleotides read TGTGCCAGCAGCTTGCTAAGAGGGGCCGGGGAGCTGATTTTT. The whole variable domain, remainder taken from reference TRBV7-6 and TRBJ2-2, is GAGVSQSPRYKVTKRGQDVALRCDPISGHVSLYWYRQALGQGPEFLTYFNYEAQQDKSGLPNDRFSAERPEGSISTLTIQRTEQRDSAMYRCASSLLRGAGELIFGEGSRLTVL.

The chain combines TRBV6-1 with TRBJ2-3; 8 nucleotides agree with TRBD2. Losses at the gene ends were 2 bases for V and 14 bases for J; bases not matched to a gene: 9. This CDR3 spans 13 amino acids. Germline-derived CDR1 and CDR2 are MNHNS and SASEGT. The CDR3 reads CASSENRLAKMYF. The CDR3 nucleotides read TGTGCCAGCAGTGAAAATCGACTAGCGAAGATGTATTTT.

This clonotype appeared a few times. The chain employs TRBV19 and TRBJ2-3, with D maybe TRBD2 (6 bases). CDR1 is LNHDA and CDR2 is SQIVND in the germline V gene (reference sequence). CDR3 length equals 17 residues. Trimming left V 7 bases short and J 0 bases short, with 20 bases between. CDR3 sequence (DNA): TGTGCCAGTACCCTCCGGAGGGGCCAGGCTAGCACAGATACGCAGTATTTT. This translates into CASTLRRGQASTDTQYF.

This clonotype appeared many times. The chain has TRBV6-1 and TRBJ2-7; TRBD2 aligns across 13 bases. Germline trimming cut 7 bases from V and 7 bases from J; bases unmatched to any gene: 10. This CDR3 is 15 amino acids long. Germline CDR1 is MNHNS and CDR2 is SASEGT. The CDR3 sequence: CASIRLAGGSLEQYF. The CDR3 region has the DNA TGTGCCAGCATCCGACTAGCGGGAGGCTCCCTGGAGCAGTACTTC.

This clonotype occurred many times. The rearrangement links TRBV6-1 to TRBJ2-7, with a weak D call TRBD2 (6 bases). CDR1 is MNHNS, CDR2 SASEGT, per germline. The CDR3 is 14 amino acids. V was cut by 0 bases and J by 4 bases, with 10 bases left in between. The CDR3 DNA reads TGTGCCAGCAGTGAAGCGTGGGGACTGTACGAGCAGTACTTC. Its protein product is CASSEAWGLYEQYF.

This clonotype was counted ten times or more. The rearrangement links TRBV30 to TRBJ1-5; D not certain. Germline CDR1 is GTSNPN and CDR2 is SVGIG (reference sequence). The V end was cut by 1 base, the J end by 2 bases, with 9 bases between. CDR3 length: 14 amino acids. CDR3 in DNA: TGTGCCTGGAGTGCTTTCGGGGGCAATCAGCCCCAGCATTTT. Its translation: CAWSAFGGNQPQHF.

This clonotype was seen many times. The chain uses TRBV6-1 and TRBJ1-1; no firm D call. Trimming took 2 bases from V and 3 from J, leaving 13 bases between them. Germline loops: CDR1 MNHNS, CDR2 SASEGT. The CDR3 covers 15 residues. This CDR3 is CASSESQDGYTEAFF. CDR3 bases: TGTGCCAGCAGTGAATCTCAGGACGGATACACTGAAGCTTTCTTT.